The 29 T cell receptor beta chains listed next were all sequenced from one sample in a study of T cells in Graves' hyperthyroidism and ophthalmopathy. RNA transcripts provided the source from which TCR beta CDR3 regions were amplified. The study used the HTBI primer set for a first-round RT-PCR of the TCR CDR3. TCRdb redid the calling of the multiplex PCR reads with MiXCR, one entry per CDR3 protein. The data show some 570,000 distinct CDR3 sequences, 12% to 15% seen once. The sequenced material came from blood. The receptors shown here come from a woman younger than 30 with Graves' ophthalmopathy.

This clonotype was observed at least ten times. The CDR3 DNA reads as TGTGCCAGCAGCCCTTCACCCGGGTCGATGGGTAATGAGCAGTTCTTC. Translated, it gives CASSPSPGSMGNEQFF. This chain joins TRBV7-2 and TRBJ2-1; D remains ambiguous. Trimming took 5 bases from V and 7 from J, leaving 21 bases between them. The germline CDR1 and CDR2 sequences are SGHTA and FQGNSA. The CDR3 runs 16 residues.

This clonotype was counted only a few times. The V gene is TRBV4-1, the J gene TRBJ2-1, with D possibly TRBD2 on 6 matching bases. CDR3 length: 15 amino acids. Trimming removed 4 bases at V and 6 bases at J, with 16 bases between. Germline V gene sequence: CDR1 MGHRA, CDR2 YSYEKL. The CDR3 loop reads CASSLRDSLSNEQFF. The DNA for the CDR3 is TGCGCCAGCAGCCTCCGGGACTCACTATCCAATGAGCAGTTCTTC.

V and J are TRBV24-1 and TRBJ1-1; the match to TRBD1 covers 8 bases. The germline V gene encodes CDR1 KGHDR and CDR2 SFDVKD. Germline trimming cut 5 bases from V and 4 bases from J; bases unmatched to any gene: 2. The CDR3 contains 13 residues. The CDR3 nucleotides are TGTGCCACCAGTGTACAGGGGGGCACTGAAGCTTTCTTT. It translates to CATSVQGGTEAFF.

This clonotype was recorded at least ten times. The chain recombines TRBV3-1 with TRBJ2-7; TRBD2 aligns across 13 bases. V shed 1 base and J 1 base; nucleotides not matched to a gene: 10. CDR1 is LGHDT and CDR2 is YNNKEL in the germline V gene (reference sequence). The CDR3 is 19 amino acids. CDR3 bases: TGTGCCAGCAGCCAAGGCGTTTCGGGACTAGCGGGACAATCCTACGAGCAGTACTTC. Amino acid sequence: CASSQGVSGLAGQSYEQYF.

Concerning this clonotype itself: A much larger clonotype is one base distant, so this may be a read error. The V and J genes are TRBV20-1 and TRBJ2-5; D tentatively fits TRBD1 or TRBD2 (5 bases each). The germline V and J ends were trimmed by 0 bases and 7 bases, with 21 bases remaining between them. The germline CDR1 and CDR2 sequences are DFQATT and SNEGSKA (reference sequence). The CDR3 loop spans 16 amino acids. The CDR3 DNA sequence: TGCAGTGCTAGAGAAGAACGGGACCTGAATATGGGGACCCAGTACTTC. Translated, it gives CSAREERDLNMGTQYF.

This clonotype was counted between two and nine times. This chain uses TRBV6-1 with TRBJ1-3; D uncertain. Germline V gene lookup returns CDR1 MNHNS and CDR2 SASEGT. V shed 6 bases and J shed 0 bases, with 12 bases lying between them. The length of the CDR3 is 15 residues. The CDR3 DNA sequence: TGTGCCAGCAGCCCCAACTCCTACTCTGGAAACACCATATATTTT. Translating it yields CASSPNSYSGNTIYF.

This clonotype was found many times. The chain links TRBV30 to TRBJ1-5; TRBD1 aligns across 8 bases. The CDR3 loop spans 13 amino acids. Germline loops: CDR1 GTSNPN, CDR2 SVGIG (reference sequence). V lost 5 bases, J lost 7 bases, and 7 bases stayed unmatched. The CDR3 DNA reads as TGTGCCTGGGGACAGGGAGGTAGGCAGCCCCAGCATTTT. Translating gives CAWGQGGRQPQHF.

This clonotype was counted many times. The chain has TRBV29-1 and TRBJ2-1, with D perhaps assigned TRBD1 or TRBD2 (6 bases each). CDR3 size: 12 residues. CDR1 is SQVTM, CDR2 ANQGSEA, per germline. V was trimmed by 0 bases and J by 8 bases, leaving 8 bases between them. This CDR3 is CSVEDRGDEQFF. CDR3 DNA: TGCAGCGTTGAAGATAGGGGGGATGAGCAGTTCTTC.

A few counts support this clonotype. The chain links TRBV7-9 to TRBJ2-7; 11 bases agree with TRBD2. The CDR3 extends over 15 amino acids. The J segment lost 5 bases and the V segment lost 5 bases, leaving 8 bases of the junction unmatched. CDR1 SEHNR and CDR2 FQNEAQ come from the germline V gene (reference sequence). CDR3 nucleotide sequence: TGTGCCAGCAGCCCCTATAGCGGGAGGGCCAACGAGCAGTACTTC. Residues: CASSPYSGRANEQYF.

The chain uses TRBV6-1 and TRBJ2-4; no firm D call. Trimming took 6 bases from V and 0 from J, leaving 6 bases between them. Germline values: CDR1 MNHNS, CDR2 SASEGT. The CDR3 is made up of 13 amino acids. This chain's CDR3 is CASSELAKNIQYF. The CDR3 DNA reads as TGTGCCAGCAGCGAACTAGCCAAAAACATTCAGTACTTC.

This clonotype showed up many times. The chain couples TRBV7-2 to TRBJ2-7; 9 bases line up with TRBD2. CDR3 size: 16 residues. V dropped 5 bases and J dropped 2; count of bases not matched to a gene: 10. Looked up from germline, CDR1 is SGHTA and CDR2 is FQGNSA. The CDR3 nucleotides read TGTGCCAGCAGCGTCCGATTGACTAGCGGACCCTACGAGCAGTACTTC. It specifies CASSVRLTSGPYEQYF.

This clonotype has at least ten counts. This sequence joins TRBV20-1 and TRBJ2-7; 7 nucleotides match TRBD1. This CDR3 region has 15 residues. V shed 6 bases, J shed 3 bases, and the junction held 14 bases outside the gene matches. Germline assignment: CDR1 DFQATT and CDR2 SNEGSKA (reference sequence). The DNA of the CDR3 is TGCAGTGCCAGGGGGAACGGGACACAGCGCTACGAGCAGTACTTC. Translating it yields CSARGNGTQRYEQYF.

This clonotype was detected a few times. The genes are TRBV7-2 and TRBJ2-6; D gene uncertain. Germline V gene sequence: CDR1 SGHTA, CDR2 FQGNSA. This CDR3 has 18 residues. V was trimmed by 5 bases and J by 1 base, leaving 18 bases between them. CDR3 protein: CASSPHMSLKSGANVLTF. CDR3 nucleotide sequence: TGTGCCAGCAGCCCTCATATGAGCCTAAAGTCTGGGGCCAACGTCCTGACTTTC.

The CDR3 sequence: CASSLETGLATEAFF. The CDR3 nucleotides are TGTGCCAGCAGCTTGGAGACAGGGTTGGCCACTGAAGCTTTCTTT. The gene calls are TRBV5-6 and TRBJ1-1, with TRBD1 matching over 7 bases. The germline V gene has CDR1 SGHDT and CDR2 YYEEEE. The junction had 6 bases not matched to a gene; V was cut back by 0 bases and J by 4 bases. The CDR3 loop spans 15 amino acids.

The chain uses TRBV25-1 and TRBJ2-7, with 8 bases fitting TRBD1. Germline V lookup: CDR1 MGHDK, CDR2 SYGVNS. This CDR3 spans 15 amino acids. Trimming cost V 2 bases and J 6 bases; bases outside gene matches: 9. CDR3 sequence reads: CASSESWTGFPEQYF. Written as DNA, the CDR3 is TGTGCCAGCAGTGAAAGCTGGACAGGGTTCCCCGAGCAGTACTTC.

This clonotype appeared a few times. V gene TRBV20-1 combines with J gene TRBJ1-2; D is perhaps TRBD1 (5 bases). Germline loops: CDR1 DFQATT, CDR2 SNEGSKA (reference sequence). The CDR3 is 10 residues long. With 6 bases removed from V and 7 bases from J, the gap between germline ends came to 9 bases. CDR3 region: CSAPGIGYTF. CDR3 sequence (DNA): TGCAGTGCACCAGGGATTGGCTACACCTTC.

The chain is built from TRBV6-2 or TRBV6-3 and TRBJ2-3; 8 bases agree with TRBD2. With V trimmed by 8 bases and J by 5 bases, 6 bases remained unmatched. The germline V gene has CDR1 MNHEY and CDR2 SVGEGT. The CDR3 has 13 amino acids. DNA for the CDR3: TGTGCCAGCTCACAGGCGGGGGGAGATACGCAGTATTTT. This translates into CASSQAGGDTQYF.

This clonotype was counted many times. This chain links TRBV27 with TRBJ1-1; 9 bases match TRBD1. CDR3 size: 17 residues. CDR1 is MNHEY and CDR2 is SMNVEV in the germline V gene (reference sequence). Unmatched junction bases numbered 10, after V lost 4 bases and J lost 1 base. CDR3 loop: CASSSITGGAWNTEAFF. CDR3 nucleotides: TGTGCCAGCAGTTCGATTACAGGGGGCGCTTGGAACACTGAAGCTTTCTTT.

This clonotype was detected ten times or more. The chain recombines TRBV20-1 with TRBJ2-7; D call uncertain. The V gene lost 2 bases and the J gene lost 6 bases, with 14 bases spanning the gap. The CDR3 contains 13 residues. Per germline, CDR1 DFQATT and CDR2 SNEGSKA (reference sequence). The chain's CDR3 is CSARPRELGEQYF. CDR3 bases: TGCAGTGCTAGACCAAGGGAATTGGGCGAGCAGTACTTC.

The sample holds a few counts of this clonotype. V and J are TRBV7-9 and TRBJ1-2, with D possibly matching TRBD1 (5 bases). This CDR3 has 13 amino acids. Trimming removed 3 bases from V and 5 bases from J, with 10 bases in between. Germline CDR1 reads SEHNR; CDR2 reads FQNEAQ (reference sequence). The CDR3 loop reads CASSFGTQYGYTF. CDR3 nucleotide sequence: TGTGCCAGCAGCTTCGGGACTCAGTATGGCTACACCTTC.

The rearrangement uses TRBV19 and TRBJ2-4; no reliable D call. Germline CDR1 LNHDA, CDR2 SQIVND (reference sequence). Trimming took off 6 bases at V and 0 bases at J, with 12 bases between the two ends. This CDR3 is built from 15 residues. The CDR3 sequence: CASRHTNLAKNIQYF. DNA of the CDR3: TGTGCCAGTAGGCATACAAACCTAGCCAAAAACATTCAGTACTTC.

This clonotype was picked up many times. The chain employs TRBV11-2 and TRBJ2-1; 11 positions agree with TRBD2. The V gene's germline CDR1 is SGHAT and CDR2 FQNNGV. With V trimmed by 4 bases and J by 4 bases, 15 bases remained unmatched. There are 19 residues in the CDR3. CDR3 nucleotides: TGTGCCAGCAGCTCCCACGGGGCGACCGGGACTAGCGGTTACAATGAGCAGTTCTTC. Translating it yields CASSSHGATGTSGYNEQFF.

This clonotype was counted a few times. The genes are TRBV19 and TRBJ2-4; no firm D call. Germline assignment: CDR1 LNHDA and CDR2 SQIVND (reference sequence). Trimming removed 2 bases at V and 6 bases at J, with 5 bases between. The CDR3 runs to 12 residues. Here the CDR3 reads CASSIRGNIQYF. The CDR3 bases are TGTGCCAGTAGTATAAGAGGAAACATTCAGTACTTC.

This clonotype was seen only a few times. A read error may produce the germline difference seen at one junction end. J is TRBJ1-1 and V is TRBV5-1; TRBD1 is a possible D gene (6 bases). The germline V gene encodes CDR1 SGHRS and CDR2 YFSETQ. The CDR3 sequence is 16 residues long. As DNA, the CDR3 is TGCGCCAGCAGCTTGGAGGGGGGATCCGTGAACACTAAAGCTTTCTTT. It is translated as CASSLEGGSVNTKAFF.

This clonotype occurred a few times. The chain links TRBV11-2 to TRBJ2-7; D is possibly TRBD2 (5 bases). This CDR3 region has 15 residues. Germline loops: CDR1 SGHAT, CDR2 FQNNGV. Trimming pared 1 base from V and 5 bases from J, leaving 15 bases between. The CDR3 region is CASSLGGGHLNEQYF. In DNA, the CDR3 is TGTGCCAGCAGCTTAGGTGGAGGCCACCTCAACGAGCAGTACTTC.

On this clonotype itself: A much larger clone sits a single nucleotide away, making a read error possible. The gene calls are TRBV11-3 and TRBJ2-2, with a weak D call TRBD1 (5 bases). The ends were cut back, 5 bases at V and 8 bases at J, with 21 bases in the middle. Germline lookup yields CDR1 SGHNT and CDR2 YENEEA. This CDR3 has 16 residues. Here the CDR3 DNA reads TGTGCCAGCAGCCTCGGTGACAGTCTGAAGTTTGGGGAGCTGTTTTTT. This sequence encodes CASSLGDSLKFGELFF.

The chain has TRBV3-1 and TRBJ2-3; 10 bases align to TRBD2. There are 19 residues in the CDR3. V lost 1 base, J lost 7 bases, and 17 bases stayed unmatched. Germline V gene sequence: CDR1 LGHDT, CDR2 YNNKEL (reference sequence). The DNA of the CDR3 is TGTGCCAGCAGCCAAGGGCTGGGGGCTAGCGGGAGCGGAACATATACGCAGTATTTT. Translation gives CASSQGLGASGSGTYTQYF.

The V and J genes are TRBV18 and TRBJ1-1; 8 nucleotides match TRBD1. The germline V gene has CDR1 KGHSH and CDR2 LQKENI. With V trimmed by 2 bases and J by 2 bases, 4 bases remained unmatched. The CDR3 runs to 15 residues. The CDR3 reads CASSPDRGPNTEAFF. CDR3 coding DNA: TGTGCCAGCTCACCAGACAGGGGACCTAACACTGAAGCTTTCTTT.

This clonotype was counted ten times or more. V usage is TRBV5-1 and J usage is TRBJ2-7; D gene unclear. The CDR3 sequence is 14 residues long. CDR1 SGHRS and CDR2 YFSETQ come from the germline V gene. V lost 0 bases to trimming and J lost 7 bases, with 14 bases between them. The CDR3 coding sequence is TGCGCCAGCAGCTTGGCCGAGAGTTCACGGGAGCAGTACTTC. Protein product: CASSLAESSREQYF.